This entry concerns a single T cell receptor (beta chain). What it recognizes is unknown. The sample comes from a study of CXCR3-negative and CXCR3-positive naive CD8 T cells. Study results and caveats: Naive CXCR3-positive and CXCR3-negative cells shared TRBV-TRBJ usage; memory cells diverged. The study found comparably high diversity in both naive subsets and much lower diversity in memory CD8+ cells.

Researchers sorted 300,000 cells of each CD8+ T cell subset in triplicate. CD45RO-CCR7+CD27+CD95- expression identified naive CD8+ T cells. The germline gives CDR1 MDHEN, CDR2 SYDVKM. The CDR3 contains 18 residues. The authors made the TRB cDNA libraries by 5' RACE using UMI labels. TCRdb reprocessed the 5' RACE reads; each CDR3 protein has one entry and no DNA is given. Its clone listing holds about 46,000 distinct CDR3 sequences. Material for sequencing was naive CXCR3- CD8+ T cells from blood. Subset: CD45RO-CCR7+CD27+CD95- naive CD8+ T cells lacking CXCR3 (TNR3-). V is TRBV28 and J is TRBJ2-7; TCRdb indicates TRBD2, and absent DNA this call remains unverified. The sequence was obtained from a human donor in good health. Some clones in this sample may be carry-over from other donors' samples. The CDR3 reads CASSPQGGSGRANYEQYF.